This TCR beta chain was sequenced in a study of CD4+ T cells in melanoma (dated by TCRdb to 2021 to 2024). Study-wide context: The study investigated neoantigen-specific CD4+ T cells in human melanoma.

The donors were melanoma patients. Compared with germline, V lacks 6 bases and J lacks 0 bases; bases without a gene match: 7. Based on the germline V gene (reference sequence), the CDR1 and CDR2 sequences are LNHDA and SQIVND. The CDR3 numbers 16 residues from cysteine through phenylalanine. This entry keeps only the CDR3 DNA: 48 bases, framed from base 1. General findings and caveats noted by the study authors: The report described a correlation between neoantigen-specific CD4+ T cells and the function of CD8+ T cells, macrophages and B cells. Neoantigen-specific CD4+ T cells in melanoma were reported to have a range of differentiation states.

Library prep was done by the immunoSEQ multiplex PCR assay. This immuneACCESS table, as held by TCRdb, lists in-frame sequences with V and J called but not all clones. Of the missing ones, under half trace to an unresolved V gene in checked studies; the others have no known cause. This sample is represented by just under 10,000 clones; roughly two thirds of them were singletons. The ten largest clones add up to around 17% of the sample. On this clone itself: Its antigen is currently not known. No quality values exist for individual bases; no much larger clone is one base distant.

Source material: cells from a culture (not recorded whether cultured in vitro). This clonotype originated in a human donor with melanoma. The rearrangement combines TRBV19 with TRBJ2-1, and TRBD2 matches 8 of the central bases. The encoded CDR3 is CASRSGGSGSYNEQFF. The bases read TGTGCCAGTAGGAGCGGGGGATCGGGCTCCTACAATGAGCAGTTCTTC.